This TCR beta chain comes out of a study of IL-17A CD8 T cells in psoriatic arthritis synovium. At the level of the whole study: The study was designed to define the phenotype, molecular profile and function of synovial IL-17A+CD8+ T cells in the pathogenesis of psoriatic arthritis.

What the study reported, not specific to this receptor: In a couple of patients, many Tc17 clones were shared with the synovial Tc1 population, giving Morisita overlap indices above 0.85. Although most synovial CD8+ subsets stayed polyclonal, some individual clones made up over 5% of the repertoire. Cells came from synovial fluid rather than synovial tissue, since no psoriatic arthritis synovial tissue samples were available. Only a few patients were covered by TCR sequencing, and this limited sample size was acknowledged by the authors.

CD3+ T cells, isolated magnetically, got 1.5 hours of stimulation with PMA and ionomycin and were then labeled using IL-17A and IFNgamma cytokine secretion assays. Synovial fluid effusions were aspirated from actively inflamed joints of psoriatic arthritis patients. Memory CD8+ T cells in synovial fluid were sorted patient by patient into Tc17 (IL-17A+) cells, bulk memory cells and Tc1 (IL-17A-IFNgamma+) cells in order to compare their TCR repertoires. Psoriatic arthritis patients met the Classification of Psoriatic Arthritis Study Group (CASPAR) criteria. Cells secreting cytokines were also stained with a viability dye and with anti-CD3, CD8, CD14 and CD4 antibodies, then sorted on a BD FACSAria. In three patients with psoriatic arthritis, sorted CD8+ T cell subsets from synovial fluid were put through TCRbeta sequencing. Before use, synovial fluid mononuclear cells were separated with Lymphoprep and cryopreserved in liquid nitrogen. Cryopreservation medium contained around 50% fetal calf serum and around 10% dimethyl sulfoxide.

After DNA extraction (Qiagen), TCRbeta V-D-J rearrangements were amplified in a bias-controlled manner and then sequenced at high throughput (immunoSEQ; Adaptive Biotech). As for the authors' bioinformatics: The immunoSEQ Analyzer platform was used to analyze productive sequences at the sequence level. Clonality was calculated as 1 minus Pielou's evenness, with values ranging from 0 (highly polyclonal) to 1 (monoclonal). The Morisita index, which runs from 0 (no similarity) to 1 (complete similarity), was used to measure repertoire overlap between subsets. Not all clones reach the TCRdb copy of this immuneACCESS table, which keeps in-frame sequences only. Checked studies attribute under half of the gap to unresolved V genes and leave the rest unexplained. The D gene and trimming were derived from the DNA, and the V and J assignments and clone size from that table. The sample table lists around 2,000 clones, over 55% of them with a count of one. The ten largest clonotypes hold over 8.5% of the sample.

V is pared back by 5 bases and J by 2 bases, with 13 bases lying between the germline termini. CDR1 and CDR2 were assigned from the germline V gene (reference sequence) as GTSNPN and SVGIG. The CDR3 contains 14 residues, cysteine and phenylalanine counted. Solely the CDR3 DNA is kept, with 42 bases framed from the first base. This clone is categorized as large (0.1 to 1%). Its antigen specificity is not known. The sample holds no much larger clone one base away, and base qualities are not on file. The sequenced sample consisted of IFN-gamma+ CD8+ T cells from synovial fluid. This specimen's cell subset or site label, interpreted: IL-17A-IFNgamma+ memory CD8+ (Tc1) cells. The sequence is built from TRBV30 and TRBJ1-5; matching of 5 bases hints at TRBD1 as the D gene. The sequence was obtained from a human donor with psoriatic arthritis. The CDR3 here reads CAWGRDPRNQPQHF. The nucleotides are TGTGCCTGGGGGAGGGACCCACGCAATCAGCCCCAGCATTTT.